The clone carrying this T cell receptor beta chain came up a few times. V was pared by 3 bases and J by 4 bases, with 19 bases between. There are 16 residues in the CDR3. Germline V gene data show CDR1 as SQVTM and CDR2 as ANQGSEA. This specimen comes from a study of blood T cell repertoires in COVID-19. Whole-study context: PBMCs, B-cell-depleted T cells, or T cells provided the cDNA or gDNA that made up the material.

In the source study's methods: Researchers report that nucleated cell counts were estimated from reference gene primer amplification. Produced via immunoSEQ multiplex PCR; TCRdb's table is partial and in-frame only. That table supplies the V and J calls and clone size; D and trimming were determined from the DNA. The sample records about 52,000 clones, 86% being singletons. The receptor comes from a man in his 70s with acute or convalescent COVID-19. Sequencing used peripheral blood. The chain links TRBV29-1 to TRBJ2-1, with D unresolved. In DNA, the CDR3 is TGCAGCGTTGATTCGCTGGTGACTTTCTTATACAATGAGCAGTTCTTC. Residues: CSVDSLVTFLYNEQFF.